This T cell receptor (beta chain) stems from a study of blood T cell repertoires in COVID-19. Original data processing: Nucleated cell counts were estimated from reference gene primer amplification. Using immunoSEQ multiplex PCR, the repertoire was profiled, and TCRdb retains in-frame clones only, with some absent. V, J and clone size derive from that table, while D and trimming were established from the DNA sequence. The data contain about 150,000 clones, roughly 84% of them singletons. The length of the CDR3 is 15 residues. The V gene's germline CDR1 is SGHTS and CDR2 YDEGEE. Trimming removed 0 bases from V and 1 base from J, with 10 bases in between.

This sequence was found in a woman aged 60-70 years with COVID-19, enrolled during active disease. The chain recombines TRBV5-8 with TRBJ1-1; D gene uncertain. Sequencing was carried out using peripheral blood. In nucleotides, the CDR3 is TGTGCCAGCAGCTTGGGTGCGTTTTCGAACACTGAAGCTTTCTTT. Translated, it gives CASSLGAFSNTEAFF.